This T cell receptor (delta chain) was sequenced during a study of γδ T cells in repeated Plasmodium falciparum infection. TCRdb processed the multiplex PCR reads again with the CATT caller. The table lists roughly 86,000 delta-chain clones, roughly 1.4% of them singletons. This clone has more than one count but fewer than ten. With only one base between it and a far larger clone, this is likely a read error. The sample contains more than one DNA sequence encoding this CDR3. The specimen sequenced was gamma-delta T cells from blood. This clonotype originated in a pool of human donors (malaria-infected and uninfected, not separated).

Here the CDR3 reads CALGEETGLPCEGADKLIF. In nucleotides, the CDR3 is TGCGCTCTTGGGGAAGAAACCGGCCTTCCCTGCGAAGGGGCTGATAAACTCATCTTT. The genes are TRDV1 and TRDJ1; maybe TRDD2 (6 bases). The CDR3 is 19 amino acids. Germline V gene sequence: CDR1 TSWWSYY, CDR2 QGS.